The present TCR beta chain was sequenced within a study of response to subunit inactivated influenza vaccine. General study points: There was a suggestion from the authors that each seasonal influenza vaccination recruits few new T cells.

This clonotype appeared a few times. Its antigen is currently unknown. From the RT-PCR reads, TCRdb called clonotypes with MiXCR, one entry per CDR3 protein. The sample shows more than 450,000 distinct CDR3 sequences, approximately 12% of them seen only once. The receptor was derived from a man in his fifties or sixties who received an inactivated influenza vaccine. Sequencing used PBMCs from blood, obtained on the day of vaccination.

CDR3 nucleotides: TGTGCCAGCAGCTTAGCGCCGTCCAGCGGGGACAACACAGATACGCAGTATTTT. Protein sequence: CASSLAPSSGDNTDTQYF. V usage is TRBV7-8 and J usage is TRBJ2-3, with D possibly matching TRBD2 (7 bases). Germline CDR1 reads SGHVS; CDR2 reads FQNEAQ. Trimming cost V 0 bases and J 2 bases, with 18 bases left between them. The CDR3 is 18 residues long.